What follows are 5 T cell receptor beta chains derived from one specimen sequenced in a study of blood T cell repertoires in COVID-19. Sequencing was performed with immunoSEQ multiplex PCR; in TCRdb, only in-frame clones are kept and a portion is missing. The sample consists of about 82,000 clones, 80% to 90% of them appearing once. Sequenced material: PBMCs or T cells enriched from blood (not recorded which). All receptors come from a woman between 45 and 65 years old with acute COVID-19.

The chain combines TRBV21-1 with TRBJ2-5; the D call of TRBD2 is as the table states it, not checked on the DNA. TRBV21-1 is reported as a pseudogene. This CDR3 is 15 amino acids long. Here the CDR3 reads CASSPGLAEQETQYF. The CDR3 DNA reads TGTGCCAGCAGCCCGGGACTAGCGGAACAAGAGACCCAGTACTTC.

The J gene is TRBJ2-7, the V gene TRBV13, with 14 bases matching TRBD2. V lost 2 bases and J lost 3; bases outside the gene matches: 6. Germline V CDR1 and CDR2: PRHDT, FYEKMQ (reference sequence). CDR3 length equals 17 residues. In nucleotides, the CDR3 is TGTGCCAGCAGCTTAAAACCCGGGACTAGCGGGAGCTACGAGCAGTACTTC. Encoded protein: CASSLKPGTSGSYEQYF.

This rearrangement joins TRBV11-2 to TRBJ2-3; 8 bases align to TRBD2. The germline gives CDR1 SGHAT, CDR2 FQNNGV. With V trimmed by 1 base and J by 4 bases, 4 bases remained unmatched. The length of the CDR3 is 15 residues. CDR3 nucleotide sequence: TGTGCCAGCAGCTTAGTGGTAGCGGGACCAGATACGCAGTATTTT. Protein: CASSLVVAGPDTQYF.

The chain carries TRBV5-1 and TRBJ2-5, with D uncertain. The germline V gene has CDR1 SGHRS and CDR2 YFSETQ. Trimming took 5 bases from V and 5 from J, leaving 10 bases between them. The CDR3 is made up of 12 amino acids. The chain's CDR3 is CASSIVSETQYF. CDR3 coding DNA: TGCGCCAGCAGTATAGTTTCGGAGACCCAGTACTTC. Combining the CDR3 with reference TRBV5-1 and TRBJ2-5 gives the whole variable domain KAGVTQTPRYLIKTRGQQVTLSCSPISGHRSVSWYQQTPGQGLQFLFEYFSETQRNKGNFPGRFSGRQFSNSRSEMNVSTLELGDSALYLCASSIVSETQYFGPGTRLLVL.

The rearrangement links TRBV2 to TRBJ1-1; TRBD1 matches at 7 bases. This CDR3 is built from 17 residues. Germline trimming cut 1 base from V and 4 bases from J; bases unmatched to any gene: 12. Germline assignment: CDR1 SNHLY and CDR2 FYNNEI. CDR3 region: CASSEGATGFFGTEAFF. The CDR3 DNA sequence: TGTGCCAGCAGTGAAGGGGCGACAGGGTTCTTCGGCACTGAAGCTTTCTTT. The variable domain in full, completed from reference TRBV2 and TRBJ1-1, reads EPEVTQTPSHQVTQMGQEVILRCVPISNHLYFYWYRQILGQKVEFLVSFYNNEISEKSEIFDDQFSVERPDGSNFTLKIRSTKLEDSAMYFCASSEGATGFFGTEAFFGQGTRLTVV.